This is a list of T cell receptor beta chains from one sample in a study of blood T cells in healthy people across ages. In TCRdb, the 5' RACE reads were re-called with MiXCR into one record per CDR3 protein. Altogether about 1.5 million distinct CDR3 sequences are present, about 43% being singletons, with the ten largest covering approximately 7.9%. The material sequenced was blood. All receptors come from a woman aged 18-29 years in good health. The CDR3 runs from the conserved cysteine through the conserved F or W. The order of the fields is clone size, D gene, J gene, V gene, CDR3 length, CDR3 protein, CDR3 DNA. A D gene is named only where the DNA matches it firmly. Some rows mark clone size as missing; the rest say once, few, many or name a class of expanded clone.

-,-,TRBJ2-7,TRBV20-1,14,CSAIKSGVSYEQYF,TGCAGTGCTATAAAGTCGGGGGTCTCCTACGAGCAGTACTTC
few,TRBD2,TRBJ2-1,TRBV7-2,15,CASNLAGLNYNEQFF,TGTGCCAGCAACCTAGCGGGCCTAAACTACAATGAGCAGTTCTTC
-,-,TRBJ2-1,TRBV7-2,16,CASSLTSAGLQYEQFF,TGTGCCAGCAGCTTAACTTCGGCAGGACTCCAGTATGAGCAGTTCTTC
-,TRBD2,TRBJ2-3,TRBV6-6,14,CASTSGGSTDTQYF,TGTGCCAGCACCTCGGGGGGGAGCACAGATACGCAGTATTTT
-,-,TRBJ2-5,TRBV28,16,CASSNRQGRTQETQYF,TGTGCCAGCAGTAACCGCCAAGGCAGGACCCAAGAGACCCAGTACTTC
-,TRBD2,TRBJ2-1,TRBV20-1,16,CSATSVRGGLIDEQFF,TGCAGTGCTACCTCGGTTCGGGGGGGCCTGATCGATGAGCAGTTCTTC
many,-,TRBJ2-7,TRBV25-1,12,CASSSRPYEQYF,TGTGCCAGCAGTTCGCGCCCCTACGAGCAGTACTTC
-,-,TRBJ1-1,TRBV25-1,13,CASTWGGPTEAFF,TGTGCCAGCACCTGGGGGGGTCCCACTGAAGCTTTCTTT
-,TRBD1,TRBJ1-1,TRBV10-3,13,CAIRDRGTTEAFF,TGTGCCATCAGGGACAGGGGAACCACTGAAGCTTTCTTT
once,TRBD2,TRBJ2-3,TRBV7-2,20,CAGSLWRDTLAGGPPDTQYF,TGTGCCGGCAGCTTATGGCGGGACACTCTAGCGGGAGGGCCGCCAGATACGCAGTATTTT
few,-,TRBJ2-7,TRBV7-6,16,CASSLVTGIPYNEQYF,TGTGCCAGCAGCTTAGTGACCGGGATCCCCTACAATGAGCAGTACTTC
-,-,TRBJ2-3,TRBV2,12,CARTGTTDTQYF,TGTGCCAGAACAGGGACCACAGATACGCAGTATTTT
-,-,TRBJ1-1,TRBV27,8,CATSKAFF,TGTGCCACGTCAAAGGCTTTCTTT
-,-,TRBJ2-6,TRBV10-2,13,CASWSSGANVLTF,TGCGCCAGCTGGAGCTCTGGGGCCAACGTCCTGACTTTC
-,TRBD2,TRBJ2-7,TRBV3-1,15,CASSHRGLAGGEQYF,TGTGCCAGCAGCCACCGAGGGCTAGCGGGTGGCGAGCAGTACTTC